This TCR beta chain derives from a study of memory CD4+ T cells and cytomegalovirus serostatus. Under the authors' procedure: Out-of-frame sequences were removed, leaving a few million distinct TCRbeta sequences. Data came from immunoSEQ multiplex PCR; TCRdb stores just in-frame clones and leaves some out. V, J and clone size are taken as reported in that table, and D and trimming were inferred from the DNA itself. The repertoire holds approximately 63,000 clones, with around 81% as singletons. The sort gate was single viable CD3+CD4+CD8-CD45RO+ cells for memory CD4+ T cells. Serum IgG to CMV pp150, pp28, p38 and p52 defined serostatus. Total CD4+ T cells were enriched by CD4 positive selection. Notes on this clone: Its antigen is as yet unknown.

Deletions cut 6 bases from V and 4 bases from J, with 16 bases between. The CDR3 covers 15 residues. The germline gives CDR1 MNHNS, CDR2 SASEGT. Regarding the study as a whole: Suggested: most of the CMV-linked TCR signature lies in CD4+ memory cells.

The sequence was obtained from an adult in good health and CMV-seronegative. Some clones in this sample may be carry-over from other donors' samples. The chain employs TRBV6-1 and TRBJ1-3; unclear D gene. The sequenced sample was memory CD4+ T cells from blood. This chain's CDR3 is CASRLQIPAGNTIYF. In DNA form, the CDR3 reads TGTGCCAGCAGACTACAAATACCCGCCGGAAACACCATATATTTT.